This T cell receptor beta chain was documented in a study of blood T cells in healthy people across ages. General observations from the study: Older individuals had lower TCR beta diversity per million T cells (the decline was roughly linear). When one million T cells were used, diversity estimates were thought to be underestimates.

Note on this clonotype: The target antigen is unknown.

Per germline, CDR1 MGHRA and CDR2 YSYEKL. The CDR3 consists of 17 residues. The V and J ends lost 0 bases and 7 bases, in that order; junction bases with no gene match: 13. There were healthy Caucasian individuals from Russia, aged about 6 to 90, serving as donors. For every donor, a draw yielded around 10 milliliters of peripheral blood. The use of a sample-barcoded 5' primer and a J-beta primer mix characterized a second PCR of roughly 6 to 11 cycles. TCRdb itself ran the 5' RACE reads through MiXCR, one entry per CDR3 protein. Of roughly 680,000 distinct CDR3 sequences in the sample, 45% to 50% were seen once.

The clonotype comes from a woman in her fifties or sixties in good health. The chain couples TRBV4-1 to TRBJ2-7; 9 bases map to TRBD2. Sequencing was carried out using blood. This CDR3 is CASSQDSASGIYNEQYF. The CDR3 nucleotides are TGCGCCAGCAGCCAAGATTCGGCTAGCGGGATATATAATGAGCAGTACTTC.